This T cell receptor (beta chain) was sequenced for a study of CD8+CD57+ T cells in acquired aplastic anemia (dated by TCRdb to 2017 to 2018). Looking at the study overall: DNA extracted from sorted CD4+ and CD8+ cells had a mean of roughly 3.4 ug, with a range of about 0.18 to 27.4 ug. Healthy donor samples averaged around 10 million reads for CD4+ and 11 million to 14 million for CD8+ cells. Study-level results and caveats: Roughly 30 CD8+ CDR3 sequences were shared between patients and controls but appeared highly expressed in patients and within their immunodominant clones. Between patients and healthy controls, no significant difference in CD8+ Simpson's diversity was found (P=0.060).

The study deep-sequenced TCR repertoires of sorted CD4+ and CD8+ blood T cells from severe aplastic anemia patients and healthy subjects. Ficoll-Paque density gradient centrifugation was used to isolate peripheral blood mononuclear cells. Before DNA was extracted, CD4+ and CD8+ T cells were sorted using either FACS or magnetic beads. Genomic DNA was used as template for profiling of TCR beta VDJ combinations and CDR3 sequences. An Illumina HiSeq 2000 was the platform used for TCR repertoire sequencing. Per the authors' processing: TRBV/TRBJ rearrangement plots, CDR3 size and DJ length profiles, and Simpson's diversity index were used to assess repertoires. The most abundant DNA sequence in the deep sequencing data was defined as the immunodominant clone. CDR3 amino acid sequences were checked for sharing between subjects and were compared against published repertoires and the VDJdb database. TCRdb took the public reads, trimmed them with fastp at Q25, ran MiXCR for clone calling and kept in-frame beta chains. Each entry is one CDR3 protein sequence, shown with its most common DNA and genes. The V and J calls come from TCRdb's annotation, not from the publication. For this sample the table gives about 110,000 distinct CDR3 sequences, of which approximately 48% were detected only once. Jointly, the top ten make up 30% to 40% of the sample.

From its cysteine to its phenylalanine, the CDR3 spans 17 amino acids. The kept DNA is CDR3 alone, 51 bases in frame from the first base. In the germline V gene (reference sequence), CDR1 corresponds to LNHDA and CDR2 to SQIVND. Germline trimming: 0 bases from V, 5 bases from J; junction bases outside gene matches: 6. As concerns this clonotype: The specificity of this receptor is unknown. This may stem from a read error, because a much larger clone lies one nucleotide away.

Input material: sorted CD4+, CD8+, or CD8+CD57+ T cells (not recorded which) from PBMCs. This clonotype originated in a human donor in good health, serving as a control. Rearrangement joined TRBV19 to TRBJ1-5; 11 bases in between match TRBD1. The DNA sequence is as follows: TGTGCCAGTAGTATAGATGGTTGGACAGGGGGCGATCAGCCCCAGCATTTT. Translated, it gives CASSIDGWTGGDQPQHF. The CDR3, completed at both ends by the reference TRBV19 and TRBJ1-5 genes, gives the full variable domain DGGITQSPKYLFRKEGQNVTLSCEQNLNHDAMYWYRQDPGQGLRLIYYSQIVNDFQKGDIAEGYSVSREKKESFPLTVTSAQKNPTAFYLCASSIDGWTGGDQPQHFGDGTRLSIL.